This entry concerns a single T cell receptor beta chain. This specimen comes from a study of T cells expressing NK-cell markers. The germline V gene encodes CDR1 SEHNR and CDR2 FQNEAQ (reference sequence). The CDR3 contains 16 residues. TCRdb reprocessed the 5' RACE reads and reports one entry per CDR3 protein, with no DNA. Its table lists hundreds of thousands of distinct CDR3 sequences. This receptor was obtained from a man aged 18 to 30 in good health. The V and J genes are TRBV7-9 and TRBJ2-3; TCRdb gives TRBD2 as the D gene, but with no DNA this cannot be confirmed. The sample taken for sequencing was blood T cells: a sorted CD56 or NKG2C T cell subset, CD4+ or CD8+ T cells, or bulk PBMC T cells (not recorded which). The CDR3 protein is CASSFPPIGGTDTQYF.